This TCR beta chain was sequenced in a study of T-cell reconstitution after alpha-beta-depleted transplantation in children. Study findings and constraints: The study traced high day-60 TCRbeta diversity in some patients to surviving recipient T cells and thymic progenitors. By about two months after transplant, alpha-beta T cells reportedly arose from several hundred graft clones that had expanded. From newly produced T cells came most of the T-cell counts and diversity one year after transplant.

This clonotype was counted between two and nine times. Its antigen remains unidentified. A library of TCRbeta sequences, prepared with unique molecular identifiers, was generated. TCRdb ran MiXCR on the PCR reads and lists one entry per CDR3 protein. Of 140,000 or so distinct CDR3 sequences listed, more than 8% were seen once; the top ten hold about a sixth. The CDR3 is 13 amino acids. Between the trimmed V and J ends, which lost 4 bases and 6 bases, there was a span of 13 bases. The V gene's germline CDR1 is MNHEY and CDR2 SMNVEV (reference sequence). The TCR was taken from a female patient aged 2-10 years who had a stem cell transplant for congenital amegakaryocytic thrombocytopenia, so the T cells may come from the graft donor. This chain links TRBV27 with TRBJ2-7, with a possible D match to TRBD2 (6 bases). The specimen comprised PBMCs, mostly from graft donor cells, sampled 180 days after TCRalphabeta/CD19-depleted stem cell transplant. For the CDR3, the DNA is TGTGCCAGCAGTTATAGCGGCCTCAGCGAGCAGTACTTC. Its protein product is CASSYSGLSEQYF.